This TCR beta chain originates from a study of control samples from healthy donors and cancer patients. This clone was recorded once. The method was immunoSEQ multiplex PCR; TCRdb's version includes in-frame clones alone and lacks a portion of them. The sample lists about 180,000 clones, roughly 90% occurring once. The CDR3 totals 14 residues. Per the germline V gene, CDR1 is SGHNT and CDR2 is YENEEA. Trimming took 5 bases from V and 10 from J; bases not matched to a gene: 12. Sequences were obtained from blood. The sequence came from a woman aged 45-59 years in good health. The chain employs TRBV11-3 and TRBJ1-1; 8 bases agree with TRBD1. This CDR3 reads CASSPPGDRSVAFF. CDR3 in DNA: TGTGCCAGCAGCCCCCCGGGGGACAGGTCGGTAGCTTTCTTT.